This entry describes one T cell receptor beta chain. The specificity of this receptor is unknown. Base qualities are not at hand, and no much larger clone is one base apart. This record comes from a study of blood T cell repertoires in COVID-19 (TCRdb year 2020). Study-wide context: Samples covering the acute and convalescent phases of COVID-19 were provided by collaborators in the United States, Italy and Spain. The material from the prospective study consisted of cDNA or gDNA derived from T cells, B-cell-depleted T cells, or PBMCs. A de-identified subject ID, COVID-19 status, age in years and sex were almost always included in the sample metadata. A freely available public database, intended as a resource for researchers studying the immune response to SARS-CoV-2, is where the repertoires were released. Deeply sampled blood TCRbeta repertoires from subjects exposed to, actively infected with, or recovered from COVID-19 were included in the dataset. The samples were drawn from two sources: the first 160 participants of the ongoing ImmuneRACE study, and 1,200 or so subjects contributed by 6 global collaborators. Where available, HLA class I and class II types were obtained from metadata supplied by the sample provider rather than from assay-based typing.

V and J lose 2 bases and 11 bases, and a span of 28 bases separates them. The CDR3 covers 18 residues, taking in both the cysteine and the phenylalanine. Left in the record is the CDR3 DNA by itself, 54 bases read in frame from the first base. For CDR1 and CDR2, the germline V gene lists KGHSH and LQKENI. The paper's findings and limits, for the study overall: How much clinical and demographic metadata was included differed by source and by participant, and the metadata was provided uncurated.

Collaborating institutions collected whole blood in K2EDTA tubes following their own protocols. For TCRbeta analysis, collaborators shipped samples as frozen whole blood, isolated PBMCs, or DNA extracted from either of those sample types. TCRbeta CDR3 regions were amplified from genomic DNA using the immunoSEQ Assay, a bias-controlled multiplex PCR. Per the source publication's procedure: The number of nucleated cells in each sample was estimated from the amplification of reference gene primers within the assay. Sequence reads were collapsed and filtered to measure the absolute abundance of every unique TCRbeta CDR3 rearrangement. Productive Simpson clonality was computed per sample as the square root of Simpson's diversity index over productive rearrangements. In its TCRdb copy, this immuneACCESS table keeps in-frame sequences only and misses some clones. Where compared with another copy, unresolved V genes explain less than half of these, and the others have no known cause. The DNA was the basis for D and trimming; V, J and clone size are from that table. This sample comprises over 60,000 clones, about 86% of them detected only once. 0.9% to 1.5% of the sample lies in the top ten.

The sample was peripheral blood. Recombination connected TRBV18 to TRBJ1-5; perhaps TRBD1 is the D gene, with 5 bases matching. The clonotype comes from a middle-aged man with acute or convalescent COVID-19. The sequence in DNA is TGTGCCAGCTCACCAGGGGCAGGGAGGGCATCCTCAATCATAGCCCAGCATTTT. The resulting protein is CASSPGAGRASSIIAQHF. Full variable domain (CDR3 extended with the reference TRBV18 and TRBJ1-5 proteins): NAGVMQNPRHLVRRRGQEARLRCSPMKGHSHVYWYRQLPEEGLKFMVYLQKENIIDESGMPKERFSAEFPKEGPSILRIQQVVRGDSAAYFCASSPGAGRASSIIAQHFGDGTRLSIL.